This T cell receptor (beta chain) was profiled in a study of blood T cells in healthy people across ages. Study-wide points: The lack of PBMC sorting stopped any conclusive naive versus antigen-experienced comparison.

Next came a second PCR, run for about 6 to 11 cycles, which used a sample-barcoded 5' primer along with a J-beta primer mix. TCRdb processed the 5' RACE reads anew with MiXCR; each CDR3 protein has one entry. Among roughly 800,000 distinct CDR3 sequences, about 34% were seen once, and the ten largest hold roughly 13%. The CDR3 length is 18 residues. Trimming shortened V by 7 bases and J by 1 base, and 24 bases separated the two germline ends. Germline values: CDR1 MNHEY, CDR2 SMNVEV (reference sequence). Remarks on this clonotype: The antigen remains unidentified.

Those donating, healthy Caucasian individuals from Russia, were aged roughly 6 to 100. The rearrangement uses TRBV27 and TRBJ2-3; possible D gene TRBD2, 7 bases. This sequence was found in a man aged 18-30 years in good health. Input material: blood. The CDR3 DNA reads as TGTGCCAGCAAGTCTGGGGGGGCGAGAACCCCGGGCACAGATACGCAGTATTTT. It translates to CASKSGGARTPGTDTQYF.